These T cell receptor beta chains were read from a single sample in a study of blood T cell repertoires in COVID-19. Sequenced by immunoSEQ multiplex PCR; TCRdb stores in-frame clones only, minus some. This sample has some 76,000 clones; 82% occur once, and the top ten carry around 10%. The sample was peripheral blood. The receptors shown here come from a man between 50 and 59 years old with acute or convalescent COVID-19. Each CDR3 is given with its conserved first and last residue. A D gene is named only where the DNA matches it firmly. The size field is filled for only some rows; it gives once, few, many or a size class.

>TRBJ1-5|TRBV6-5|once|TRBD1
CASRGTGGQPQHF
TGTGCCAGCAGAGGGACAGGGGGTCAGCCCCAGCATTTT
>TRBJ2-3|TRBV7-8|.|.
CASSLGPTDTQYF
TGTGCCAGCAGCTTGGGCCCCACAGATACGCAGTATTTT
>TRBJ1-2|TRBV4-3|.|.
CASSQNLAGNYGYTF
TGCGCCAGCAGCCAAAACCTCGCGGGAAACTATGGCTACACCTTC
>TRBJ1-1|TRBV2|.|.
CASSELGENTEAFF
TGTGCCAGCAGTGAGTTAGGGGAGAACACTGAAGCTTTCTTT
>TRBJ2-7|TRBV10-3|.|TRBD1
CAISNPGQGNYEQYF
TGTGCCATCAGTAATCCGGGACAGGGGAACTACGAGCAGTACTTC
>TRBJ1-1|TRBV7-9|.|.
CASSPEPGMNTEAFF
TGTGCCAGCAGCCCCGAACCAGGTATGAACACTGAAGCTTTCTTT
>TRBJ2-1|TRBV6-9|once|TRBD2
CASSYCCPRLARKYNEQFF
TGTGCCAGCAGTTATTGCTGCCCAAGACTAGCTCGGAAGTATAATGAGCAGTTCTTC
>TRBJ2-7|TRBV4-3|.|TRBD2
CASSQARGGSGTYEQYF
TGCGCCAGCAGCCAAGCCCGGGGGGGTAGCGGCACCTACGAGCAGTACTTC
>TRBJ2-2|TRBV7-3|.|.
CASSPVGTPANTGELFF
TGTGCCAGCAGCCCAGTAGGGACACCGGCGAACACCGGGGAGCTGTTTTTT
>TRBJ1-2|TRBV18|.|.
CASSPTENYGYTF
TGTGCCAGCTCACCCACCGAGAACTATGGCTACACCTTC
>TRBJ1-2|TRBV6-5|few|.
CASSSPGGGVYGYTF
TGTGCCAGCAGTTCCCCCGGGGGTGGGGTTTATGGCTACACCTTC
>TRBJ2-3|TRBV7-7|.|.
CASSRGSSRTDTQYF
TGTGCCAGCAGCCGGGGGAGTAGTAGAACAGATACGCAGTATTTT
>TRBJ1-4|TRBV5-4|.|.
CASSVSTGHNEKLFF
TGTGCCAGCAGCGTATCGACAGGCCATAATGAAAAACTGTTTTTT
>TRBJ1-2|TRBV9|.|.
CASSEYRVANYGYTF
TGTGCCAGCAGCGAATACAGGGTAGCAAACTATGGCTACACCTTC
>TRBJ1-1|TRBV18|.|.
CASSLGTLNTEAFF
TGTGCCAGCTCACTCGGGACACTCAACACTGAAGCTTTCTTT
>TRBJ1-5|TRBV28|once|.
CASSLRGFRGNQPQHF
TGTGCCAGCAGTTTAAGGGGGTTTCGGGGCAATCAGCCCCAGCATTTT
>TRBJ2-3|TRBV9|.|TRBD2
CASSEGAGGSTDTQYF
TGTGCCAGCAGCGAGGGAGCGGGGGGATCGACAGATACGCAGTATTTT
>TRBJ1-3|TRBV7-9|.|.
CASSASLRGFGNTIYF
TGTGCCAGCAGCGCCTCACTTAGGGGTTTTGGAAACACCATATATTTT
>TRBJ2-1|TRBV5-1|.|.
CASSVSGGNGNEQFF
TGCGCCAGCAGCGTAAGCGGTGGGAACGGGAATGAGCAGTTCTTC
>TRBJ1-5|TRBV4-3|.|TRBD1
CASSQETGSNQPQHF
TGCGCCAGCAGCCAAGAGACAGGGAGCAATCAGCCCCAGCATTTT
>TRBJ2-2|TRBV27|.|.
CASSLNPLGQNTGELFF
TGTGCCAGCAGTTTAAACCCTCTAGGACAGAACACCGGGGAGCTGTTTTTT
>TRBJ2-7|TRBV20-1|.|.
CSANTGFEQYF
TGCAGTGCAAATACAGGGTTCGAGCAGTACTTC
>TRBJ1-2|TRBV6-5|.|TRBD1
CASRTPGQGGGGYTF
TGTGCCAGCAGAACTCCGGGACAGGGGGGAGGAGGCTACACCTTC
>TRBJ2-3|TRBV5-1|.|TRBD2
CASSFLLAGGGDTQYF
TGCGCCAGCAGCTTTTTACTCGCGGGAGGTGGAGATACGCAGTATTTT
>TRBJ2-1|TRBV25-1|.|.
CASSATAEQFF
TGTGCCAGCAGTGCGACTGCTGAGCAGTTCTTC
>TRBJ2-1|TRBV6-2/TRBV6-3|.|TRBD2
CASSYTTSGISNEQFF
TGTGCCAGCAGTTACACCACTAGCGGGATTAGTAATGAGCAGTTCTTC
>TRBJ1-2|TRBV6-2/TRBV6-3|.|TRBD1
CASSYSPGGDGYTF
TGTGCCAGCAGTTACTCCCCAGGGGGCGATGGCTACACCTTC
>TRBJ1-1|TRBV11-1|.|.
CASSHPPGTEAFF
TGTGCCAGCAGCCACCCCCCCGGCACTGAAGCTTTCTTT
>TRBJ1-6|TRBV7-8|.|TRBD1
CASSPTGGKNSPLHF
TGTGCCAGCAGCCCGACAGGGGGCAAGAATTCACCCCTCCACTTT